Presented here are 30 T cell receptor beta chains from one specimen sequenced in a study of shared clonotypes between healthy human individuals. TCRdb's table, derived via immunoSEQ multiplex PCR, lists solely in-frame clones and lacks some. The sample lists a few million clones, approximately 94% occurring once. The material sequenced was naive CD4+ T cells sorted from blood. Subset noted: CD45RA+ positively selected. The receptors were sampled from a young man in good health.

The rearrangement uses TRBV2 and TRBJ2-5, with a weak D call TRBD1 (5 bases). The CDR3 has 14 residues. V shed 4 bases and J shed 1 base, with 10 bases lying between them. Looked up from germline, CDR1 is SNHLY and CDR2 is FYNNEI. DNA of the CDR3: TGTGCCAGCAGTGGAGGACATACCCAAGAGACCCAGTACTTC. Translation: CASSGGHTQETQYF. Full variable domain (remainder filled in from reference TRBV2 and TRBJ2-5): EPEVTQTPSHQVTQMGQEVILRCVPISNHLYFYWYRQILGQKVEFLVSFYNNEISEKSEIFDDQFSVERPDGSNFTLKIRSTKLEDSAMYFCASSGGHTQETQYFGPGTRLLVL.

CDR3 in amino acids: CASRRTSGGSYEQYF. The CDR3 bases are TGTGCCAGCAGACGGACTAGCGGAGGCTCCTACGAGCAGTACTTC. The gene calls are TRBV6-5 and TRBJ2-7, with 10 positions matching TRBD2. The CDR3 spans 15 residues. Germline CDR1 and CDR2: MNHEY and SVGAGI. V was pared by 6 bases and J by 0 bases, with 5 bases of the junction left unmatched.

In this sample, this clone turned up a few times. The chain has TRBV7-8 and TRBJ1-6; 8 bases map to TRBD1. This CDR3 region has 14 residues. With V trimmed by 4 bases and J by 7 bases, 3 bases remained unmatched. The V gene's germline CDR1 is SGHVS and CDR2 FQNEAQ. CDR3 protein: CASSSGQGNSPLHF. CDR3 DNA: TGTGCCAGCAGCTCAGGACAGGGCAATTCACCCCTCCACTTT.

The chain links TRBV5-4 to TRBJ2-3, with 7 bases that match TRBD2. The CDR3 runs 16 residues. Germline values: CDR1 SGHNT, CDR2 YYREEE (reference sequence). J lost 0 bases, V lost 3 bases, and 7 bases had no gene match. CDR3 in amino acids: CASSSQRGASTDTQYF. CDR3 sequence (DNA): TGTGCCAGCAGCTCCCAGCGGGGAGCTAGCACAGATACGCAGTATTTT. Drawing the rest from reference TRBV5-4 and TRBJ2-3, the complete variable domain is ETGVTQSPTHLIKTRGQQVTLRCSSQSGHNTVSWYQQALGQGPQFIFQYYREEENGRGNFPPRFSGLQFPNYSSELNVNALELDDSALYLCASSSQRGASTDTQYFGPGTRLTVL.

This clone was seen only once. In DNA, the CDR3 is TGTGCCAGCTCCTTTGAGTCAAACATTCAGTACTTC. The encoded protein is CASSFESNIQYF. The J gene is TRBJ2-4, the V gene TRBV4-2; no clear D. CDR1 is LGHNA, CDR2 YNFKEQ, per germline. V lost 8 bases to trimming and J lost 6 bases, with 11 bases between them. The CDR3 is 12 residues long.

Comments on this clone: The same CDR3 arises from other DNA sequences in this sample as well. The chain links TRBV7-2 to TRBJ2-7; weak D call: TRBD2 (6 bases). The CDR3 has 13 amino acids. V was pared by 5 bases and J by 1 base, with 9 bases between. The germline V gene encodes CDR1 SGHTA and CDR2 FQGNSA. The CDR3, as DNA: TGTGCCAGCAGCACGCGGGGTTCCTACGAGCAGTACTTC. Its protein product is CASSTRGSYEQYF.

J is TRBJ1-4 and V is TRBV19, with D unresolved. The CDR3 runs to 17 residues. V was trimmed by 6 bases and J by 0 bases, leaving 17 bases between them. Germline V gene sequence: CDR1 LNHDA, CDR2 SQIVND (reference sequence). CDR3 bases: TGTGCCAGTAGCCAACATGGAAGGAAAGCAACTAATGAAAAACTGTTTTTT. Translated: CASSQHGRKATNEKLFF.

J is TRBJ2-1 and V is TRBV10-3; 13 bases agree with TRBD2. Germline V gene lookup returns CDR1 ENHRY and CDR2 SYGVKD. V lost 8 bases to trimming and J lost 10 bases; unmatched junction nucleotides: 5. This CDR3 has 13 amino acids. The CDR3 DNA reads TGTGCCATCCGGGGACTAGCGGGACACGAGCAGTTCTTC. Protein product: CAIRGLAGHEQFF.

The CDR3 DNA is TGTGCCAGCAGTGAAGTTCTGGGACATCTCTCTGGGGCCAACGTCCTGACTTTC. Amino acids: CASSEVLGHLSGANVLTF. The chain employs TRBV6-1 and TRBJ2-6, with D possibly matching TRBD1 (6 bases). The ends were cut back, 1 base at V and 0 bases at J, with 13 bases in the middle. CDR1 is MNHNS, CDR2 SASEGT, per germline. This CDR3 spans 18 amino acids.

Worth noting for this clone: A junction end diverges from the germline sequence, so it may reflect a read error. The genes are TRBV9 and TRBJ2-1; D not certain. This CDR3 has 15 amino acids. CDR1 is SGDLS and CDR2 is YYNGEE in the germline V gene. CDR3 loop: CASNPGHLPYHEQFF. The CDR3 nucleotides read TGTGCCAGCAACCCAGGCCACCTCCCCTACCATGAGCAGTTCTTC.

The chain carries TRBV5-1 and TRBJ2-7; D may be TRBD1 or TRBD2 (5 bases each). The CDR3 runs 12 residues. Per germline, CDR1 SGHRS and CDR2 YFSETQ. Trimming removed 4 bases from V and 9 bases from J, with 14 bases in between. CDR3 nucleotides: TGCGCCAGCAGCCTTCTTCGGGACCGGCAGTACTTC. Amino acid sequence: CASSLLRDRQYF.

V gene TRBV29-1 combines with J gene TRBJ1-2, with a tentative D call TRBD1 (5 bases). The CDR3 contains 14 residues. Germline V gene sequence: CDR1 SQVTM, CDR2 ANQGSEA. Trimming removed 4 bases from V and 4 bases from J, with 16 bases in between. The CDR3 region is CSVGQDPQGYGYTF. The CDR3 DNA sequence: TGCAGCGTTGGCCAGGACCCGCAGGGCTATGGCTACACCTTC. Variable domain in full (rest from reference TRBV29-1 and TRBJ1-2): SAVISQKPSRDICQRGTSLTIQCQVDSQVTMMFWYRQQPGQSLTLIATANQGSEATYESGFVIDKFPISRPNLTFSTLTVSNMSPEDSSIYLCSVGQDPQGYGYTFGSGTRLTVV.

V and J are TRBV19 and TRBJ1-1, with D uncertain. Germline CDR1 is LNHDA and CDR2 is SQIVND (reference sequence). The germline V and J ends were trimmed by 6 bases and 1 base, with 9 bases remaining between them. The CDR3 runs 13 residues. For the CDR3, the DNA is TGTGCCAGTAGATATAATACGAACACTGAAGCTTTCTTT. Its protein is CASRYNTNTEAFF.

This chain links TRBV5-1 with TRBJ1-2, with D hard to call. CDR3 length: 14 residues. V lost 0 bases to trimming and J lost 8 bases, with 14 bases between them. Germline V gene lookup returns CDR1 SGHRS and CDR2 YFSETQ. The DNA of the CDR3 is TGCGCCAGCAGCTTGGGAGACGTAACGCTCGGCTACACCTTC. Its protein is CASSLGDVTLGYTF.

This clone was seen a handful of times. The chain employs TRBV7-2 and TRBJ1-1, with 7 bases fitting TRBD1. Looked up from germline, CDR1 is SGHTA and CDR2 is FQGNSA. V was clipped by 7 bases and J by 6 bases; unmatched bases: 11. The CDR3 extends over 14 amino acids. CDR3 in DNA: TGTGCCAGCAACTCGCTGAGGGGGCTGGCTGAAGCTTTCTTT. Translated, it gives CASNSLRGLAEAFF.

V gene TRBV18 combines with J gene TRBJ2-5; D unresolved. The CDR3 loop spans 14 amino acids. Per the germline V gene, CDR1 is KGHSH and CDR2 is LQKENI. The V and J ends lost 0 bases and 0 bases respectively, with 5 bases between them. The CDR3 sequence: CASSPPLDQETQYF. CDR3 nucleotides: TGTGCCAGCTCACCACCGTTAGACCAAGAGACCCAGTACTTC.

The chain employs TRBV5-1 and TRBJ1-1, with D perhaps matching TRBD1 (5 bases). The CDR3 is made up of 14 amino acids. Trimming took off 4 bases at V and 3 bases at J, with 13 bases between the two ends. From germline, CDR1 is SGHRS and CDR2 YFSETQ. The CDR3 DNA is TGCGCCAGCAGCAGGGGATTCGGGGACACTGAAGCTTTCTTT. Translating it yields CASSRGFGDTEAFF.

A word on this clone: This sample also contains other DNA sequences that code for the same CDR3. The chain is built from TRBV4-3 and TRBJ2-1; D is uncertain. V gave up 0 bases and J gave up 6 bases, with 9 bases separating them. Germline V CDR1 and CDR2: LGHNA, YSLEER. This CDR3 contains 14 residues. The CDR3 DNA is TGCGCCAGCAGCCAAGAAGGCGGAGTCAATGAGCAGTTCTTC. Amino acids: CASSQEGGVNEQFF.

This chain links TRBV23-1 with TRBJ1-5; 8 nucleotides align to TRBD1. TRBV23-1 is an ORF for which the function is uncertain. V was clipped by 4 bases and J by 7 bases; unmatched bases: 12. This CDR3 is built from 16 residues. CDR3: CASSPFWTGIEQPQHF. In DNA, the CDR3 is TGCGCCAGCAGTCCCTTTTGGACAGGGATTGAACAGCCCCAGCATTTT.

To note about this clone: The same CDR3 arises from other DNA sequences in this sample as well. The V and J genes are TRBV28 and TRBJ1-5; unclear D gene. CDR1 is MDHEN, CDR2 SYDVKM, per germline. CDR3 length equals 12 residues. Trimming left V 5 bases short and J 0 bases short, with 2 bases between. CDR3 in DNA: TGTGCCAGCAGTCATAGCAATCAGCCCCAGCATTTT. This sequence encodes CASSHSNQPQHF.

The rearrangement links TRBV27 to TRBJ2-7; D possibly matches TRBD1 or TRBD2 (5 bases each). This CDR3 contains 16 residues. CDR1 is MNHEY and CDR2 is SMNVEV in the germline V gene (reference sequence). The V gene lost 3 bases and the J gene lost 0 bases, with 15 bases spanning the gap. The CDR3 reads CASSLAGAFASYEQYF. DNA of the CDR3: TGTGCCAGCAGTTTGGCCGGGGCCTTCGCCTCCTACGAGCAGTACTTC.

CDR3 nucleotides: TGTGCCTGGAGGCAAGCGGCAGCCCCACCCCTCCACTTT. Its protein product is CAWRQAAAPPLHF. The genes are TRBV30 and TRBJ1-6; D is undetermined. Germline values: CDR1 GTSNPN, CDR2 SVGIG (reference sequence). Trimming pared 3 bases from V and 11 bases from J, leaving 14 bases between. The length of the CDR3 is 13 residues.

CDR3 region: CASSQDQAGGYNEQFF. The DNA for the CDR3 is TGCGCCAGCAGCCAAGATCAAGCGGGAGGCTACAATGAGCAGTTCTTC. The chain is built from TRBV4-3 and TRBJ2-1; 9 positions match TRBD2. This CDR3 contains 16 residues. V was clipped by 0 bases and J by 3 bases; unmatched bases: 3. The germline V gene has CDR1 LGHNA and CDR2 YSLEER.

The gene calls are TRBV27 and TRBJ1-1; TRBD1 aligns across 7 bases. The CDR3 totals 13 residues. Germline CDR1 and CDR2: MNHEY and SMNVEV (reference sequence). V shed 9 bases, J shed 1 base, and the junction held 5 bases outside the gene matches. The CDR3 DNA reads as TGTGCCAGTAGACAGGGCGGGAACACTGAAGCTTTCTTT. Amino acid sequence: CASRQGGNTEAFF.

The gene calls are TRBV7-8 and TRBJ1-2; D ambiguous. The V and J ends lost 4 bases and 1 base respectively, with 16 bases between them. CDR3 length: 16 residues. In germline, CDR1 is SGHVS, CDR2 FQNEAQ. The CDR3 loop reads CASSSHPGIYNYGYTF. CDR3 nucleotides: TGTGCCAGCAGCTCACATCCGGGGATATATAACTATGGCTACACCTTC.

This chain joins TRBV7-9 and TRBJ2-4, with D tentatively TRBD1 or TRBD2 (5 bases each). This CDR3 has 13 amino acids. CDR1 is SEHNR and CDR2 is FQNEAQ in the germline V gene (reference sequence). The ends were cut back, 5 bases at V and 7 bases at J, with 12 bases in the middle. The CDR3 DNA is TGTGCCAGCAGCCCCCGGGGCTGGAACATTCAGTACTTC. This sequence encodes CASSPRGWNIQYF.

To note about this clone: Other nucleotide sequences from this sample produce the same CDR3. The CDR3: CASSFSGGAYEQYF. The CDR3 DNA sequence: TGCGCCAGCAGCTTTAGCGGGGGTGCCTACGAGCAGTACTTC. The chain joins TRBV5-1 to TRBJ2-7; 9 bases agree with TRBD2. The CDR3 has 14 residues. Germline CDR1 reads SGHRS; CDR2 reads YFSETQ. Germline trimming cut 2 bases from V and 2 bases from J; bases unmatched to any gene: 2.

This clone came up once. The rearrangement joins TRBV5-4 to TRBJ1-1; tentatively, D is TRBD1 (6 bases). The CDR3 runs to 14 residues. V was clipped by 2 bases and J by 7 bases, with 15 bases between them. Germline V gene lookup returns CDR1 SGHNT and CDR2 YYREEE (reference sequence). CDR3 nucleotides: TGTGCCAGCAGCTTCGACAGGTCGGTGAGTGAAGCTTTCTTT. It is translated as CASSFDRSVSEAFF.

The rearrangement uses TRBV5-1 and TRBJ1-2; 9 bases map to TRBD1. Germline V gene lookup returns CDR1 SGHRS and CDR2 YFSETQ. V shed 4 bases, J shed 3 bases, and the junction held 4 bases outside the gene matches. The CDR3 has 14 residues. The CDR3 DNA is TGCGCCAGCAGCACGGGACAGGGCTACTATGGCTACACCTTC. It specifies CASSTGQGYYGYTF. The full variable domain, in which reference TRBV5-1 and TRBJ1-2 provide the parts outside the CDR3, is KAGVTQTPRYLIKTRGQQVTLSCSPISGHRSVSWYQQTPGQGLQFLFEYFSETQRNKGNFPGRFSGRQFSNSRSEMNVSTLELGDSALYLCASSTGQGYYGYTFGSGTRLTVV.

This clone was recorded only once. This same CDR3 is encoded by further DNA sequences in the sample. The gene calls are TRBV6-1 and TRBJ2-5; 8 bases line up with TRBD2. The CDR3 sequence is 16 residues long. Per the germline V gene, CDR1 is MNHNS and CDR2 is SASEGT. With V trimmed by 1 base and J by 1 base, 5 bases remained unmatched. In DNA, the CDR3 is TGTGCCAGCAGTGAAGGTCGGGCGGGGGGCCAAGAGACCCAGTACTTC. It encodes CASSEGRAGGQETQYF.